This entry lists 24 T cell receptor beta chains sequenced from one sample in a study of cytomegalovirus exposure and HLA in healthy donors. The PCR was carried out with 60 Vbeta primers and 13 Jbeta primers. Libraries were prepared by immunoSEQ multiplex PCR; TCRdb keeps only in-frame clonotypes and omits some of them. The sample records 150,000 to 200,000 clones, about 80% being singletons. Sequenced input: PBMCs. All receptors come from a man in his thirties or forties in good health and CMV-seropositive.

With regard to this clone: Other DNA sequences from this sample encode an identical CDR3 as well. This chain joins TRBV19 and TRBJ1-2, with TRBD1 as a possible D gene (6 bases). V gave up 6 bases and J gave up 8 bases, with 19 bases separating them. There are 14 residues in the CDR3. The germline gives CDR1 LNHDA, CDR2 SQIVND (reference sequence). CDR3 sequence: CASRPDRSPVGYTF. The CDR3 DNA follows: TGTGCCAGTAGGCCCGACAGGTCCCCTGTGGGCTACACCTTC.

The chain employs TRBV6-1 and TRBJ2-5, with 11 bases that match TRBD2. The trim removed 0 bases at V and 5 bases at J, leaving 2 bases unmatched. Germline V lookup: CDR1 MNHNS, CDR2 SASEGT. The CDR3 spans 15 residues. The CDR3 spells CASSEARTSGETQYF. The CDR3 DNA sequence: TGTGCCAGCAGTGAAGCAAGGACTAGCGGGGAGACCCAGTACTTC.

This chain connects TRBV4-1 to TRBJ2-5; perhaps TRBD2 as D (5 bases). CDR3 size: 14 residues. Germline lookup yields CDR1 MGHRA and CDR2 YSYEKL. Trimming left V 1 base short and J 5 bases short, with 11 bases between. This chain's CDR3 is CASSQASGTETQYF. The CDR3 bases are TGCGCCAGCAGCCAAGCGAGCGGAACGGAGACCCAGTACTTC.

The chain carries TRBV6-1 and TRBJ2-3; TRBD2 might be the D (5 bases). The germline gives CDR1 MNHNS, CDR2 SASEGT. The CDR3 contains 15 residues. V dropped 3 bases and J dropped 4 bases, with 14 bases sitting between them. CDR3 bases: TGTGCCAGCAGTGATGACGGGGTCCTTTCAGATACGCAGTATTTT. It encodes CASSDDGVLSDTQYF.

There are a few counts of this clone. This rearrangement joins TRBV19 to TRBJ1-5, with a tentative D call TRBD1 (6 bases). This CDR3 is built from 16 residues. V was clipped by 3 bases and J by 6 bases, with 18 bases between them. Per the germline V gene, CDR1 is LNHDA and CDR2 is SQIVND (reference sequence). CDR3 region: CASSMPLGGGGQPQHF. In DNA form, the CDR3 reads TGTGCCAGTAGTATGCCCCTGGGGGGCGGGGGTCAGCCCCAGCATTTT.

The chain carries TRBV13 and TRBJ1-1; no reliable D call. The CDR3 runs to 14 residues. Germline assignment: CDR1 PRHDT and CDR2 FYEKMQ (reference sequence). V lost 0 bases and J lost 6, with 11 bases in between. CDR3 DNA sequence: TGTGCCAGCAGCTTAGGCCAGGTTATCTCTGAAGCTTTCTTT. This translates into CASSLGQVISEAFF.

The chain joins TRBV9 to TRBJ2-5, with a weak D call TRBD1 (5 bases). CDR3 length equals 15 residues. CDR1 is SGDLS and CDR2 is YYNGEE in the germline V gene. The V and J ends lost 1 base and 5 bases respectively, with 15 bases between them. The CDR3 DNA reads as TGTGCCAGCAGCGTACTGACAGCTGGGGCTGAGACCCAGTACTTC. Residues: CASSVLTAGAETQYF.

This clone was seen only a few times. The chain links TRBV9 to TRBJ2-7, with D perhaps matching TRBD2 (5 bases). CDR1 and CDR2 from the germline V gene are SGDLS and YYNGEE. Trimming took 0 bases from V and 1 from J, leaving 14 bases between them. The CDR3 is 16 amino acids. CDR3 in DNA: TGTGCCAGCAGCGTAGGTATCGGGTCGGGGTCCTACGAGCAGTACTTC. Amino acid sequence: CASSVGIGSGSYEQYF.

The chain couples TRBV11-3 to TRBJ2-6; D is ambiguous. Per germline, CDR1 SGHNT and CDR2 YENEEA. This CDR3 has 13 amino acids. Trimming removed 2 bases at V and 12 bases at J, with 11 bases between. CDR3 residues: CASSLSGFGVLTF. The CDR3 coding sequence is TGTGCCAGCAGCTTATCCGGGTTCGGCGTCCTGACTTTC.

The chain links TRBV19 to TRBJ2-5; TRBD1 matches at 9 bases. V shed 5 bases and J 4 bases; nucleotides not matched to a gene: 17. The CDR3 runs to 18 residues. Germline V gene lookup returns CDR1 LNHDA and CDR2 SQIVND (reference sequence). The CDR3 sequence is CASSGRQGDSRHGETQYF. DNA of the CDR3: TGTGCCAGTAGTGGAAGACAGGGGGATAGTCGGCATGGAGAGACCCAGTACTTC.

The chain joins TRBV5-1 to TRBJ1-2; tentative D call: TRBD1 (6 bases). Trimming pared 2 bases from V and 4 bases from J, leaving 12 bases between. Germline values: CDR1 SGHRS, CDR2 YFSETQ. The CDR3 length is 14 residues. The chain's CDR3 is CASSFNREPYGYTF. The CDR3 DNA reads TGCGCCAGCAGCTTCAACAGGGAACCCTATGGCTACACCTTC.

This clone has more than one count but fewer than ten. The chain links TRBV27 to TRBJ2-2; TRBD1 aligns across 9 bases. The ends lost 3 bases at V and 8 bases at J; junction bases unmatched: 7. There are 15 residues in the CDR3. CDR1 and CDR2 from the germline V gene are MNHEY and SMNVEV (reference sequence). In DNA, the CDR3 is TGTGCCAGCAGTTTCGGGACAGGGATTCCAGGGGAGCTGTTTTTT. Translating gives CASSFGTGIPGELFF.

This clone came up once. The chain has TRBV4-1 and TRBJ2-3; weak D call: TRBD1 (5 bases). V was shortened by 7 bases and J by 0 bases, with 35 bases between the two germline ends. The CDR3 has 22 residues. The germline gives CDR1 MGHRA, CDR2 YSYEKL. The CDR3 nucleotides read TGCGCCAGCACTCCCATGGGGCTCGTAGGGAAGGGATTGGGGTCTAGCACAGATACGCAGTATTTT. Encoded protein: CASTPMGLVGKGLGSSTDTQYF.

The chain links TRBV5-6 to TRBJ2-5; 9 nucleotides match TRBD2. This CDR3 contains 18 residues. The V gene's germline CDR1 is SGHDT and CDR2 YYEEEE. The J segment lost 1 base and the V segment lost 2 bases, leaving 12 bases of the junction unmatched. The CDR3 sequence: CASSFRVGAGGLQETQYF. CDR3 nucleotides: TGTGCCAGCAGCTTTAGGGTCGGAGCGGGGGGCCTCCAAGAGACCCAGTACTTC.

This sequence joins TRBV14 and TRBJ1-2, with D unclear. The CDR3 is 14 residues long. The V gene lost 1 base and the J gene lost 7 bases, with 13 bases spanning the gap. The germline CDR1 and CDR2 sequences are SGHDN and FVKESK. The CDR3 spells CASSQGFSSGGYTF. Here the CDR3 DNA reads TGTGCCAGCAGCCAAGGATTCTCATCAGGTGGCTACACCTTC. Variable domain in full (rest from reference TRBV14 and TRBJ1-2): EAGVTQFPSHSVIEKGQTVTLRCDPISGHDNLYWYRRVMGKEIKFLLHFVKESKQDESGMPNNRFLAERTGGTYSTLKVQPAELEDSGVYFCASSQGFSSGGYTFGSGTRLTVV.

This clone was seen a few times. This chain joins TRBV15 and TRBJ2-5, with 8 bases lining up with TRBD2. Germline V gene lookup returns CDR1 LNHNV and CDR2 YYDKDF (reference sequence). Unmatched junction bases numbered 3, after V lost 4 bases and J lost 5 bases. The CDR3 totals 13 residues. CDR3 DNA sequence: TGTGCCACCAGCATTGTAGCGGGGGAGACCCAGTACTTC. Protein product: CATSIVAGETQYF.

The CDR3 region has the DNA TGTGCCAGCAGTGAAGCGGCCGCTACGCAGTATTTT. It translates to CASSEAAATQYF. The chain uses TRBV6-1 and TRBJ2-3; D is unresolved. The ends were cut back, 0 bases at V and 8 bases at J, with 6 bases in the middle. The CDR3 totals 12 residues. Germline CDR1 reads MNHNS; CDR2 reads SASEGT.

CDR3 coding DNA: TGCAGCGTTGGTAATGGCTACACCTTC. It codes for CSVGNGYTF. The chain joins TRBV29-1 to TRBJ1-2; D is ambiguous. The V and J ends lost 4 bases and 6 bases respectively, with 3 bases between them. Per the germline V gene, CDR1 is SQVTM and CDR2 is ANQGSEA. This CDR3 region has 9 residues. The full variable domain, in which reference TRBV29-1 and TRBJ1-2 provide the parts outside the CDR3, is SAVISQKPSRDICQRGTSLTIQCQVDSQVTMMFWYRQQPGQSLTLIATANQGSEATYESGFVIDKFPISRPNLTFSTLTVSNMSPEDSSIYLCSVGNGYTFGSGTRLTVV.

Concerning this clone itself: Other DNA sequences in this sample translate to the same CDR3. J is TRBJ1-1 and V is TRBV10-3, with 11 bases fitting TRBD1. The CDR3 contains 13 residues. V was pared by 9 bases and J by 7 bases, with 7 bases of the junction left unmatched. The germline CDR1 and CDR2 sequences are ENHRY and SYGVKD. CDR3 residues: CAIKGQGVSEAFF. The CDR3 region has the DNA TGTGCCATTAAGGGACAGGGGGTTAGTGAAGCTTTCTTT.

Notes on this clone: One end of the junction does not line up with germline, which may come from a read error. In DNA form, the CDR3 reads TGTGCCAGCAGCCCGCGGACAGCCTCCCACGAGCAGTACTTC. This gives the protein CASSPRTASHEQYF. This sequence joins TRBV14 and TRBJ2-7, with D maybe TRBD1 (6 bases). Germline CDR1 and CDR2: SGHDN and FVKESK. The CDR3 runs 14 residues.

The chain has TRBV5-4 and TRBJ2-3; 7 bases are shared with TRBD2. CDR1 is SGHNT and CDR2 is YYREEE in the germline V gene (reference sequence). CDR3 size: 16 residues. J was trimmed by 0 bases and V by 3 bases; bases with no gene match: 7. Here the CDR3 DNA reads TGTGCCAGCAGCTCGGACCTAGCGGCTAGCACAGATACGCAGTATTTT. Translated: CASSSDLAASTDTQYF.

The rearrangement links TRBV7-9 to TRBJ1-2; 7 positions match TRBD1. The germline V gene has CDR1 SEHNR and CDR2 FQNEAQ (reference sequence). Germline trimming cut 6 bases from V and 5 bases from J; bases unmatched to any gene: 6. This CDR3 has 13 residues. The CDR3 reads CASSQTGEYGYTF. The CDR3 DNA sequence: TGTGCCAGCAGTCAAACAGGGGAGTATGGCTACACCTTC.

The genes are TRBV19 and TRBJ2-7, with D hard to call. The V end lost 3 bases, the J end lost 0 bases, and 9 bases lay between the germline ends. Germline V gene lookup returns CDR1 LNHDA and CDR2 SQIVND (reference sequence). The CDR3 is 14 amino acids. This CDR3 reads CASSIETDSYEQYF. The CDR3 DNA sequence: TGTGCCAGTAGTATCGAAACAGACTCCTACGAGCAGTACTTC.

The chain uses TRBV19 and TRBJ2-3; 10 bases agree with TRBD2. V shed 11 bases and J 3 bases; nucleotides not matched to a gene: 11. CDR1 is LNHDA and CDR2 is SQIVND in the germline V gene (reference sequence). The CDR3 has 15 amino acids. DNA for the CDR3: TGTGCCGTGACCGCGAGCGGGGGGGCAACAGATACGCAGTATTTT. Encoded protein: CAVTASGGATDTQYF.